This is a list of T cell receptor beta chains from one sample in a study of shared clonotypes between healthy human individuals. The repertoire was sequenced with immunoSEQ multiplex PCR; TCRdb's copy has only in-frame clones and lacks some. The table has about 2,500,000 clones, more than 90% seen once. Sequencing input: naive CD4+ T cells sorted from blood. These receptors originate from a man between 18 and 29 years old in good health. Both conserved end residues are part of each CDR3. Fields, in order: J gene, V gene, D gene, clone size, CDR3 DNA, CDR3 protein. The D gene is left open where the match is weak. Clone sizes are given selectively: once, few, many, or a class where the clone is expanded.

j_gene: TRBJ2-7; v_gene: TRBV7-6; d_gene: TRBD1; abundance: -; CDR3nt: TGTGCCAGCAGCCCCGGGGACAGGGCGAACGAGCAGTACTTC; CDR3aa: CASSPGDRANEQYF
j_gene: TRBJ2-1; v_gene: TRBV5-1; d_gene: -; abundance: -; CDR3nt: TGCGCCAGCAGCTTGATCGGGGGAGAGGACGCACACACGTTCTTC; CDR3aa: CASSLIGGEDAHTFF
j_gene: TRBJ2-5; v_gene: TRBV25-1; d_gene: -; abundance: -; CDR3nt: TGTGCCAGCAGTGATTTTTCGGGCACAGAGACCCAGTACTTC; CDR3aa: CASSDFSGTETQYF
j_gene: TRBJ2-7; v_gene: TRBV6-6; d_gene: TRBD1; abundance: -; CDR3nt: TGTGCCAGCAGCGCAGGGACAGCGGTACCCTACGAGCAGTACTTC; CDR3aa: CASSAGTAVPYEQYF
j_gene: TRBJ1-2; v_gene: TRBV10-3; d_gene: -; abundance: -; CDR3nt: TGTGCCATCAGTGAGTCGCAGGGAGTCTATGGCTACACCTTC; CDR3aa: CAISESQGVYGYTF
j_gene: TRBJ1-5; v_gene: TRBV28; d_gene: -; abundance: once; CDR3nt: TGTGCCAGCAGAGGGTTTGACCTTTATCAGCCCCAGCATTTT; CDR3aa: CASRGFDLYQPQHF
j_gene: TRBJ2-2; v_gene: TRBV19; d_gene: -; abundance: -; CDR3nt: TGTGCCAGTAGTATATCCAGGGGTGGGACCGGGGAGCTGTTTTTT; CDR3aa: CASSISRGGTGELFF
j_gene: TRBJ1-5; v_gene: TRBV4-1; d_gene: -; abundance: -; CDR3nt: TGCGCCAGCAGCCAAGAGGAGGGAAGGATGGCTAGCAATCAGCCCCAGCATTTT; CDR3aa: CASSQEEGRMASNQPQHF
j_gene: TRBJ2-1; v_gene: TRBV13; d_gene: TRBD2; abundance: -; CDR3nt: TGTGCCAGCAGCCGGGGCCGAGCGGGGGGGCTCAATGAGCAGTTCTTC; CDR3aa: CASSRGRAGGLNEQFF
j_gene: TRBJ1-6; v_gene: TRBV15; d_gene: -; abundance: -; CDR3nt: TGTGCCACCAGCAAGTCCAGGGAAGCTTCACCCCTCCACTTT; CDR3aa: CATSKSREASPLHF
j_gene: TRBJ1-6; v_gene: TRBV6-1; d_gene: -; abundance: -; CDR3nt: TGTGCCAGCAGTGAAGAGGCAGGGAGTTATAATTCACCCCTCCACTTT; CDR3aa: CASSEEAGSYNSPLHF
j_gene: TRBJ1-3; v_gene: TRBV18; d_gene: -; abundance: -; CDR3nt: TGTGCCAGCTCACTATCCCAGGGGAACGCTGGAAACACCATATATTTT; CDR3aa: CASSLSQGNAGNTIYF
j_gene: TRBJ2-5; v_gene: TRBV19; d_gene: -; abundance: -; CDR3nt: TGTGCCAGTAGGCCCACAGGGGCGGGGGAGACCCAGTACTTC; CDR3aa: CASRPTGAGETQYF
j_gene: TRBJ1-1; v_gene: TRBV5-4; d_gene: TRBD1; abundance: -; CDR3nt: TGTGCCAGCAGCCGGTTGGGACAGGGGGCGCCGAGTACTGAAGCTTTCTTT; CDR3aa: CASSRLGQGAPSTEAFF
j_gene: TRBJ1-2; v_gene: TRBV14; d_gene: -; abundance: -; CDR3nt: TGTGCCAGCAGCCAAGAAGGGCCCGGAGAGCGGAGCGGCTACACCTTC; CDR3aa: CASSQEGPGERSGYTF
j_gene: TRBJ1-1; v_gene: TRBV11-2; d_gene: -; abundance: -; CDR3nt: TGTGCCAGCAGCCCTGGACGGGGGTTCTTGAACACTGAAGCTTTCTTT; CDR3aa: CASSPGRGFLNTEAFF
j_gene: TRBJ1-2; v_gene: TRBV2; d_gene: -; abundance: -; CDR3nt: TGTGCCAGCAGTGGGCTCTACTATGGCTACACCTTC; CDR3aa: CASSGLYYGYTF
j_gene: TRBJ2-7; v_gene: TRBV27; d_gene: TRBD1; abundance: once; CDR3nt: TGTGCCAGCAGTCCCCTTGGACAGGGAGGCTACGAGCAGTACTTC; CDR3aa: CASSPLGQGGYEQYF
j_gene: TRBJ1-4; v_gene: TRBV6-1; d_gene: -; abundance: -; CDR3nt: TGTGCCAGCAGACTCCGGACAGCAACTAATGAAAAACTGTTTTTT; CDR3aa: CASRLRTATNEKLFF
j_gene: TRBJ2-2; v_gene: TRBV19; d_gene: TRBD2; abundance: -; CDR3nt: TGTGCCAGTAAGAGCGGGGGAAACACCGGGGAGCTGTTTTTT; CDR3aa: CASKSGGNTGELFF
j_gene: TRBJ2-7; v_gene: TRBV7-2; d_gene: TRBD2; abundance: -; CDR3nt: TGTGCCAGCAGTCTAACGGGGGGGTCCGTCTACGAGCAGTACTTC; CDR3aa: CASSLTGGSVYEQYF
j_gene: TRBJ2-5; v_gene: TRBV19; d_gene: -; abundance: -; CDR3nt: TGTGCCAGTAGTCCAGACCGCCGGGGCAGGGAGACCCAGTACTTC; CDR3aa: CASSPDRRGRETQYF
j_gene: TRBJ1-5; v_gene: TRBV28; d_gene: -; abundance: -; CDR3nt: TGTGCCAGCAGCTGGCACACTGAGAGCAATCAGCCCCAGCATTTT; CDR3aa: CASSWHTESNQPQHF
j_gene: TRBJ1-2; v_gene: TRBV6-5; d_gene: TRBD1; abundance: few; CDR3nt: TGTGCCAGCAGTTACTCGACAGGGGGCTATGGCTACACCTTC; CDR3aa: CASSYSTGGYGYTF
j_gene: TRBJ1-1; v_gene: TRBV7-9; d_gene: -; abundance: -; CDR3nt: TGTGCCAGCAGCTTAGCCAAAGGGGGGAACACTGAAGCTTTCTTT; CDR3aa: CASSLAKGGNTEAFF
j_gene: TRBJ2-7; v_gene: TRBV10-2; d_gene: -; abundance: -; CDR3nt: TGCGCCAGCAGTGAGTCCAACTACGAGCAGTACTTC; CDR3aa: CASSESNYEQYF
j_gene: TRBJ1-3; v_gene: TRBV7-2; d_gene: TRBD1; abundance: -; CDR3nt: TGTGCCAGCGAGGGACAGGGGGGAAACACCATATATTTT; CDR3aa: CASEGQGGNTIYF
j_gene: TRBJ2-1; v_gene: TRBV5-1; d_gene: -; abundance: -; CDR3nt: TGCGCCAGCAGCTTTAGCACAGGGGCGGGATTCTCCTACAATGAGCAGTTCTTC; CDR3aa: CASSFSTGAGFSYNEQFF
j_gene: TRBJ2-7; v_gene: TRBV10-3; d_gene: -; abundance: -; CDR3nt: TGTGCCATCAGTGAGTCGGAGGGAGGGGGAACCTACGAGCAGTACTTC; CDR3aa: CAISESEGGGTYEQYF
j_gene: TRBJ2-7; v_gene: TRBV10-1; d_gene: TRBD1; abundance: -; CDR3nt: TGCGCCAGCCAGGGGGGACAGGGGTTCGAGCAGTACTTC; CDR3aa: CASQGGQGFEQYF
j_gene: TRBJ2-7; v_gene: TRBV7-9; d_gene: -; abundance: once; CDR3nt: TGTGCCAGCAGCTTAGGTCCTGCGTCCTACGAGCAGTACTTC; CDR3aa: CASSLGPASYEQYF
j_gene: TRBJ2-1; v_gene: TRBV4-1; d_gene: -; abundance: -; CDR3nt: TGCGCCAGCAGCCAAGGGTTAGCCAGGGAGACCTACAATGAGCAGTTCTTC; CDR3aa: CASSQGLARETYNEQFF
j_gene: TRBJ1-3; v_gene: TRBV30; d_gene: -; abundance: -; CDR3nt: TGTGCCTGGAGTCGTGGGGGCCTCGGAAACACCATATATTTT; CDR3aa: CAWSRGGLGNTIYF